This TCR beta chain emerged from a study of blood T cell repertoires in COVID-19. On the study more broadly: Samples taken during acute and convalescent COVID-19 were collected in the United States, Italy and Spain.

Per the original methods: Nucleated cell counts were estimated from reference gene primer amplification. TCRdb's copy holds only in-frame clones and misses some; the assay was immunoSEQ multiplex PCR. That table supplies the V and J calls and clone size; D and trimming were determined from the DNA. Seen here are around 140,000 clones, approximately 90% observed once, and the top ten hold about 1.6%. Germline CDR1 and CDR2: SEHNR and FQNEAQ (reference sequence). Trimming stripped 0 bases from V and 4 bases from J, with 9 bases between. The CDR3 loop spans 14 amino acids. Source material: peripheral blood. This rearrangement joins TRBV7-9 to TRBJ2-5; the D gene is possibly TRBD1 (6 bases). The clonotype originates from a human donor in a cohort sampled during active COVID-19. CDR3 sequence: CASSLAGTSETQYF. The DNA for the CDR3 is TGTGCCAGCAGCTTAGCCGGGACATCAGAGACCCAGTACTTC.